These 29 T cell receptor beta chains were sequenced from one sample in a study of blood T cell repertoires in COVID-19. Method: immunoSEQ multiplex PCR; TCRdb's copy keeps in-frame clones and lacks some. The table has some 340,000 clones, 85% seen once. What was sequenced was peripheral blood. These receptors originate from a woman aged 18 to 35 with acute or convalescent COVID-19.

The J gene is TRBJ2-7, the V gene TRBV6-4, with unresolved D. The V gene lost 0 bases and the J gene lost 1 base, with 10 bases spanning the gap. The CDR3 covers 15 residues. CDR1 and CDR2 (germline): MRHNA, SNTAGT. CDR3 sequence (DNA): TGTGCCAGCAGTGACTCGTCGGAGACTTCCTACGAGCAGTACTTC. Residues: CASSDSSETSYEQYF.

The CDR3 sequence is CASSHRGSYNSPLHF. In DNA form, the CDR3 reads TGTGCCAGCAGCCACAGGGGCTCTTATAATTCACCCCTCCACTTT. The chain carries TRBV5-6 and TRBJ1-6, with 7 bases identical to TRBD1. Germline CDR1 SGHDT, CDR2 YYEEEE. The ends lost 4 bases at V and 4 bases at J; junction bases unmatched: 5. The CDR3 extends over 15 amino acids.

This clone occurred once. The chain uses TRBV10-2 and TRBJ2-2, with 8 bases fitting TRBD2. The germline gives CDR1 WSHSY, CDR2 SAAADI. There are 15 residues in the CDR3. V trimming: 3 bases; J trimming: 5 bases; junction bases outside the gene matches: 5. The CDR3 sequence: CASSETSGPTGELFF. The CDR3 coding sequence is TGCGCCAGCAGTGAAACTAGCGGACCGACCGGGGAGCTGTTTTTT.

This clone was seen once. This chain uses TRBV5-4 with TRBJ2-1, with 14 bases lining up with TRBD2. The germline V gene has CDR1 SGHNT and CDR2 YYREEE (reference sequence). With 4 bases clipped from V and 4 bases from J, the junction kept 13 bases outside the gene matches. This CDR3 is built from 19 residues. The CDR3 reads CASSRAGTSGGDDYNEQFF. In DNA, the CDR3 is TGTGCCAGCAGCAGGGCCGGGACTAGCGGGGGTGACGATTACAATGAGCAGTTCTTC.

This sequence joins TRBV21-1 and TRBJ1-1; no DNA check was done on the table's D call, TRBD1. TRBV21-1 represents a pseudogene. The CDR3 covers 15 residues. For the CDR3, the DNA is TGTGCCAGCAGCAAAATACAGGGGAAGGGCACTGAAGCTTTCTTT. Translating gives CASSKIQGKGTEAFF.

This clone was counted once. The chain combines TRBV4-1 with TRBJ1-6; D possibly corresponds to TRBD1 (5 bases). From germline, CDR1 is MGHRA and CDR2 YSYEKL. V lost 2 bases to trimming and J lost 0 bases, with 11 bases between them. The CDR3 runs 17 residues. For the CDR3, the DNA is TGCGCCAGCAGCCAACTTCAGGGTGCCTCCTATAATTCACCCCTCCACTTT. Translated, it gives CASSQLQGASYNSPLHF.

J is TRBJ1-1 and V is TRBV9; possibly TRBD1 for D (5 bases). V was clipped by 4 bases and J by 8 bases, with 12 bases between them. The CDR3 contains 12 residues. The germline CDR1 and CDR2 sequences are SGDLS and YYNGEE. CDR3 sequence reads: CASSPGGGEAFF. The CDR3 nucleotides read TGTGCCAGCAGCCCGGGGGGAGGGGAAGCTTTCTTT.

V is TRBV14 and J is TRBJ2-7, with D possibly matching TRBD1 (6 bases). The CDR3 has 15 amino acids. V lost 6 bases to trimming and J lost 0 bases, with 15 bases between them. Germline V CDR1 and CDR2: SGHDN, FVKESK. The CDR3 loop is CASSPQRGSSYEQYF. The CDR3 coding sequence is TGTGCCAGCAGTCCTCAAAGGGGGAGCTCCTACGAGCAGTACTTC.

This clone appeared a single time. The chain has TRBV20-1 and TRBJ1-1, with TRBD1 matching 7 bases. The germline V gene has CDR1 DFQATT and CDR2 SNEGSKA (reference sequence). V was pared by 8 bases and J by 1 base, with 1 base of the junction left unmatched. This CDR3 is 11 amino acids long. The CDR3 spells CSNRGNTEAFF. CDR3 sequence (DNA): TGCAGTAACAGGGGGAACACTGAAGCTTTCTTT.

This rearrangement joins TRBV5-1 to TRBJ1-1; D may be TRBD1 (6 bases). Germline CDR1 reads SGHRS; CDR2 reads YFSETQ. The CDR3 is 15 residues long. The V and J ends lost 4 bases and 5 bases respectively, with 18 bases between them. In nucleotides, the CDR3 is TGCGCCAGCAGCCTAGGTGGCGGGGGCGGGACTGAAGCTTTCTTT. Translating it yields CASSLGGGGGTEAFF.

V usage is TRBV6-5 and J usage is TRBJ2-7; perhaps TRBD2 as D (5 bases). The CDR3 sequence is 14 residues long. The V end lost 7 bases, the J end lost 3 bases, and 16 bases lay between the germline ends. From germline, CDR1 is MNHEY and CDR2 SVGAGI. In nucleotides, the CDR3 is TGTGCCAGCACCCCCGGGGATACGATCTACGAGCAGTACTTC. This sequence encodes CASTPGDTIYEQYF.

This clone was detected only a few times. In the same sample, other DNA sequences code for this CDR3. CDR3 loop: CSVGGTAYGYTF. For the CDR3, the DNA is TGCAGCGTTGGTGGGACAGCCTATGGCTACACCTTC. The rearrangement uses TRBV29-1 and TRBJ1-2, with 7 bases fitting TRBD1. This CDR3 contains 12 residues. Germline-derived CDR1 and CDR2 are SQVTM and ANQGSEA. J gave up 4 bases and V 4 bases, and 3 bases lay outside the gene matches.

CDR3 bases: TGTGCCAGCAGCAACAGGGGGCGCGTCACTGAAGCTTTCTTT. Its translation: CASSNRGRVTEAFF. The gene calls are TRBV6-5 and TRBJ1-1, with 9 nucleotides matching TRBD1. The junction had 6 bases not matched to a gene; V was cut back by 6 bases and J by 4 bases. There are 14 residues in the CDR3. The germline CDR1 and CDR2 sequences are MNHEY and SVGAGI.

This clone was observed once. The chain employs TRBV6-6 and TRBJ2-3; no firm D call. This CDR3 comprises 14 residues. Germline CDR1 MNHNY, CDR2 SVGAGI (reference sequence). V shed 2 bases and J shed 10 bases, with 16 bases lying between them. The CDR3 region is CASSYDSPRPSQYF. The CDR3 DNA reads TGTGCCAGCAGTTACGACTCTCCCCGGCCCTCGCAGTATTTT.

V gene TRBV5-1 combines with J gene TRBJ1-1, with 8 bases fitting TRBD1. Germline V gene data show CDR1 as SGHRS and CDR2 as YFSETQ. The CDR3 consists of 16 residues. V gave up 2 bases and J gave up 1 base; unmatched junction bases: 7. The CDR3 DNA reads as TGCGCCAGCAGCTTCGGACAGGGAAGGTGGAACACTGAAGCTTTCTTT. This encodes CASSFGQGRWNTEAFF. The full variable domain, in which reference TRBV5-1 and TRBJ1-1 provide the parts outside the CDR3, is KAGVTQTPRYLIKTRGQQVTLSCSPISGHRSVSWYQQTPGQGLQFLFEYFSETQRNKGNFPGRFSGRQFSNSRSEMNVSTLELGDSALYLCASSFGQGRWNTEAFFGQGTRLTVV.

This chain connects TRBV27 to TRBJ2-3; D is possibly TRBD2 (5 bases). CDR3 length equals 15 residues. Trimming took off 0 bases at V and 6 bases at J, with 13 bases between the two ends. Germline-derived CDR1 and CDR2 are MNHEY and SMNVEV (reference sequence). This CDR3 reads CASSLSGSVGDTQYF. CDR3 sequence (DNA): TGTGCCAGCAGTTTATCGGGGAGTGTAGGGGATACGCAGTATTTT.

The V and J genes are TRBV28 and TRBJ2-2; TRBD1 might be the D (5 bases). The CDR3 contains 12 residues. CDR1 is MDHEN, CDR2 SYDVKM, per germline. V dropped 4 bases and J dropped 9 bases, with 9 bases sitting between them. The CDR3 loop is CASSSRVRELFF. The CDR3 DNA follows: TGTGCCAGCAGTTCCAGGGTTCGGGAGCTGTTTTTT.

A single count supports this clone. The J gene is TRBJ1-5, the V gene TRBV19; D not resolved. CDR1 and CDR2 (germline): LNHDA, SQIVND (reference sequence). This CDR3 comprises 11 residues. Trimming took off 10 bases at V and 7 bases at J, with 11 bases between the two ends. The CDR3 is CATGVGQPQHF. CDR3 bases: TGTGCCACCGGGGTGGGACAGCCCCAGCATTTT. The full variable domain, rest sourced from reference TRBV19 and TRBJ1-5, is DGGITQSPKYLFRKEGQNVTLSCEQNLNHDAMYWYRQDPGQGLRLIYYSQIVNDFQKGDIAEGYSVSREKKESFPLTVTSAQKNPTAFYLCATGVGQPQHFGDGTRLSIL.

The CDR3 loop reads CATSRDVSRGYTF. The CDR3, as DNA: TGTGCCACCAGCAGAGATGTCTCGAGAGGCTACACCTTC. The rearrangement links TRBV15 to TRBJ1-2, with unresolved D. Trimming removed 0 bases from V and 8 bases from J, with 10 bases in between. Looked up from germline, CDR1 is LNHNV and CDR2 is YYDKDF (reference sequence). The CDR3 length is 13 residues.

The chain combines TRBV2 with TRBJ2-3; D possibly corresponds to TRBD1 (5 bases). The CDR3 is 13 amino acids. Trimming shortened V by 7 bases and J by 1 base, and 9 bases separated the two germline ends. The germline V gene encodes CDR1 SNHLY and CDR2 FYNNEI. DNA of the CDR3: TGTGCCAGCACGTCACAGGGCACAGATACGCAGTATTTT. Its translation: CASTSQGTDTQYF.

The V gene is TRBV28, the J gene TRBJ1-5; D is perhaps TRBD1 (5 bases). Germline CDR1 is MDHEN and CDR2 is SYDVKM. The V gene lost 2 bases and the J gene lost 7 bases, with 9 bases spanning the gap. The CDR3 has 13 residues. CDR3 loop: CASSLQGIQPQHF. The CDR3 nucleotides are TGTGCCAGCAGTTTACAGGGCATCCAGCCCCAGCATTTT. The complete variable domain, with remaining parts taken from reference TRBV28 and TRBJ1-5, reads DVKVTQSSRYLVKRTGEKVFLECVQDMDHENMFWYRQDPGLGLRLIYFSYDVKMKEKGDIPEGYSVSREKKERFSLILESASTNQTSMYLCASSLQGIQPQHFGDGTRLSIL.

The sample holds a few counts of this clone. This chain joins TRBV7-9 and TRBJ2-7; D possibly corresponds to TRBD1 (6 bases). The CDR3 consists of 14 residues. Trimming shortened V by 5 bases and J by 0 bases, and 11 bases separated the two germline ends. Per germline, CDR1 SEHNR and CDR2 FQNEAQ (reference sequence). The CDR3 nucleotides read TGTGCCAGCAGCCCCACAGGGAGCTCCTACGAGCAGTACTTC. It yields the protein CASSPTGSSYEQYF.

This chain connects TRBV15 to TRBJ1-2, with 7 bases matching TRBD1. CDR1 and CDR2 (germline): LNHNV, YYDKDF (reference sequence). V was pared by 0 bases and J by 0 bases, with 10 bases of the junction left unmatched. The CDR3 length is 18 residues. CDR3 sequence (DNA): TGTGCCACCAGCAGAGACCTTTCAAGACAGGGCGCTAACTATGGCTACACCTTC. Amino acid sequence: CATSRDLSRQGANYGYTF.

V gene TRBV20-1 combines with J gene TRBJ2-1, with D perhaps TRBD2 (6 bases). V lost 6 bases and J 8 bases, leaving 20 bases between the germline ends. The CDR3 totals 14 residues. Germline CDR1 DFQATT, CDR2 SNEGSKA (reference sequence). CDR3 residues: CSASASGENDEQFF. The CDR3 DNA reads TGCAGTGCAAGTGCGTCGGGAGAAAATGATGAGCAGTTCTTC.

This clone was seen more than once but under ten times. J is TRBJ2-1 and V is TRBV9, with D hard to call. Germline V gives CDR1 SGDLS, CDR2 YYNGEE. The CDR3 sequence is 16 residues long. Trimming removed 3 bases at V and 8 bases at J, with 21 bases between. CDR3 nucleotide sequence: TGTGCCAGCAGCGAGAATACCGGGTCCTCGTCACATGAGCAGTTCTTC. Translated: CASSENTGSSSHEQFF.

The chain is built from TRBV27 and TRBJ1-1; the match to TRBD1 covers 9 bases. In germline, CDR1 is MNHEY, CDR2 SMNVEV (reference sequence). CDR3 length equals 16 residues. Germline trimming cut 6 bases from V and 5 bases from J; bases unmatched to any gene: 13. The CDR3 sequence: CASSRAGTGPGTEAFF. The CDR3 DNA reads as TGTGCCAGCAGCCGAGCCGGGACAGGGCCGGGGACTGAAGCTTTCTTT.

The rearrangement uses TRBV28 and TRBJ1-2, with D possibly being TRBD1 (5 bases). This CDR3 has 11 residues. CDR1 and CDR2 (germline): MDHEN, SYDVKM. V was cut by 10 bases and J by 6 bases, with 12 bases left in between. CDR3 in amino acids: CATRGPHGYTF. The CDR3 nucleotides read TGTGCCACAAGGGGTCCCCATGGCTACACCTTC.

The chain carries TRBV6-1 and TRBJ1-3, with no clear D. Germline CDR1 reads MNHNS; CDR2 reads SASEGT. The V and J ends lost 2 bases and 1 base respectively, with 6 bases between them. The CDR3 has 14 amino acids. The CDR3 DNA is TGTGCCAGCAGTGAACTCGGTTCTGGAAACACCATATATTTT. This sequence encodes CASSELGSGNTIYF.

Written as DNA, the CDR3 is TGTGCCAGTGGAGACGGCTACGAGCAGTACTTC. It specifies CASGDGYEQYF. The chain recombines TRBV2 with TRBJ2-7; D is undetermined. The CDR3 runs 11 residues. V was shortened by 9 bases and J by 3 bases, with 9 bases between the two germline ends. Germline lookup yields CDR1 SNHLY and CDR2 FYNNEI.